What follows are 24 T cell receptor beta chains derived from one specimen sequenced in a study of T cells after yellow fever vaccination. One entry per CDR3 protein, called by TCRdb with MiXCR from the 5' RACE reads. The sample records 500,000 to 650,000 distinct CDR3 sequences, 9% to 15% being singletons. This material consisted of PBMCs, taken on the day of the yellow fever booster vaccination. All receptors derive from a young man who received the YFV17D yellow fever vaccine.

This clonotype came up many times. The chain carries TRBV10-3 and TRBJ2-7; tentatively, D is TRBD2 (6 bases). CDR3 length: 10 amino acids. Trimming left V 10 bases short and J 5 bases short, with 9 bases between. CDR1 and CDR2 from the germline V gene are ENHRY and SYGVKD. The CDR3 loop reads CATPGDEQYF. The CDR3, as DNA: TGTGCCACCCCGGGGGACGAGCAGTACTTC.

In its sample, this clonotype was seen a few times. The V gene is TRBV12-3 or TRBV12-4, the J gene TRBJ2-1, with unresolved D. The V gene lost 5 bases and the J gene lost 9 bases, with 14 bases spanning the gap. This CDR3 is built from 13 residues. The CDR3 DNA follows: TGTGCCAGCAGTCCGGCCGAGCTCTTTGAGCAGTTCTTC. Its protein product is CASSPAELFEQFF.

The chain has TRBV7-2 and TRBJ2-7; no clear D. V shed 1 base and J shed 5 bases, with 12 bases lying between them. This CDR3 comprises 14 residues. Germline V gene data show CDR1 as SGHTA and CDR2 as FQGNSA. In DNA, the CDR3 is TGTGCCAGCAGCTTAGGAGTAGCCGTGAACGAGCAGTACTTC. Amino acid sequence: CASSLGVAVNEQYF.

This clonotype occurred a few times. The chain is built from TRBV7-2 and TRBJ2-3; a possible D gene is TRBD2 (6 bases). From germline, CDR1 is SGHTA and CDR2 FQGNSA. The CDR3 spans 16 residues. Trimming took 5 bases from V and 6 from J, leaving 21 bases between them. CDR3 DNA sequence: TGTGCCAGCAGCGGCCCCCTAGCCGGGAGCTTCGATACGCAGTATTTT. Protein sequence: CASSGPLAGSFDTQYF.

This clonotype was found a few times. The rearrangement uses TRBV7-8 and TRBJ2-7; D gene ambiguous. This CDR3 has 16 amino acids. Trimming took off 1 base at V and 2 bases at J, with 15 bases between the two ends. Germline assignment: CDR1 SGHVS and CDR2 FQNEAQ. The CDR3 reads CASSLVAGTPTYEQYF. The CDR3 DNA follows: TGTGCCAGCAGCTTAGTGGCCGGAACACCAACCTACGAGCAGTACTTC.

This clonotype showed up just a few times. The chain employs TRBV7-2 and TRBJ1-3; D might be TRBD1 (6 bases). V lost 6 bases, J lost 0 bases, and 12 bases lay in between. The CDR3 loop spans 15 amino acids. CDR1 and CDR2 from the germline V gene are SGHTA and FQGNSA. Written as DNA, the CDR3 is TGTGCCAGCAGGGAACAGGGCCCCTCTGGAAACACCATATATTTT. This sequence encodes CASREQGPSGNTIYF.

The rearrangement joins TRBV29-1 to TRBJ2-7, with 7 nucleotides matching TRBD2. With V trimmed by 7 bases and J by 3 bases, 6 bases remained unmatched. The length of the CDR3 is 12 residues. The germline V gene encodes CDR1 SQVTM and CDR2 ANQGSEA. CDR3 DNA sequence: TGCAGCGGGCTGGGCGGGGGCTACGAGCAGTACTTC. Translation: CSGLGGGYEQYF.

In its sample, this clonotype was seen many times. The rearrangement uses TRBV9 and TRBJ2-5; D uncertain. Germline V CDR1 and CDR2: SGDLS, YYNGEE. Trimming removed 0 bases at V and 3 bases at J, with 6 bases between. The CDR3 length is 13 residues. The CDR3 region is CASSVGIEETQYF. In nucleotides, the CDR3 is TGTGCCAGCAGCGTAGGGATAGAAGAGACCCAGTACTTC. Together with reference TRBV9 and TRBJ2-5, the CDR3 gives the full variable domain: DSGVTQTPKHLITATGQRVTLRCSPRSGDLSVYWYQQSLDQGLQFLIQYYNGEERAKGNILERFSAQQFPDLHSELNLSSLELGDSALYFCASSVGIEETQYFGPGTRLLVL.

This clonotype was detected a few times. The chain joins TRBV10-3 to TRBJ2-5, with D perhaps matching TRBD1 or TRBD2 (6 bases each). Trimming stripped 4 bases from V and 3 bases from J, with 21 bases between. This CDR3 region has 17 residues. Germline V gives CDR1 ENHRY, CDR2 SYGVKD. In nucleotides, the CDR3 is TGTGCCATCAGTGTGTCAATCAGGATAGGGGGGAAAGAGACCCAGTACTTC. This codes for CAISVSIRIGGKETQYF.

This clonotype was found a few times. J is TRBJ2-6 and V is TRBV19; no clear D. V lost 5 bases to trimming and J lost 2 bases, with 4 bases between them. The germline CDR1 and CDR2 sequences are LNHDA and SQIVND (reference sequence). The CDR3 runs 13 residues. CDR3 bases: TGTGCCAGTAGTTGGACTGGGGCCAACGTCCTGACTTTC. Encoded protein: CASSWTGANVLTF.

This clonotype was seen more than once but under ten times. The chain recombines TRBV7-2 with TRBJ1-3, with D perhaps matching TRBD1 (6 bases). With 0 bases removed from V and 0 bases from J, the gap between germline ends came to 9 bases. This CDR3 comprises 16 residues. Per the germline V gene, CDR1 is SGHTA and CDR2 is FQGNSA. CDR3 in amino acids: CASSLAGHLSGNTIYF. The DNA of the CDR3 is TGTGCCAGCAGCTTAGCGGGACACCTCTCTGGAAACACCATATATTTT.

The table lists this clonotype with a few counts. The J gene is TRBJ1-6, the V gene TRBV12-3 or TRBV12-4; 8 nucleotides match TRBD1. V trimming: 5 bases; J trimming: 11 bases; junction bases outside the gene matches: 5. The CDR3 runs to 13 residues. This chain's CDR3 is CASSMYRGTPLHF. The DNA for the CDR3 is TGTGCCAGCAGTATGTACAGGGGGACACCCCTCCACTTT.

This clonotype was seen a handful of times. This sequence joins TRBV6-5 and TRBJ1-1; D is possibly TRBD1 (6 bases). The CDR3 is 13 residues long. Germline lookup yields CDR1 MNHEY and CDR2 SVGAGI. Trimming left V 2 bases short and J 5 bases short, with 9 bases between. As DNA, the CDR3 is TGTGCCAGCAGTTACCCGGGGGCGACTGAAGCTTTCTTT. Its translation: CASSYPGATEAFF.

This clonotype came up a few times. This chain links TRBV11-2 with TRBJ2-2; 10 bases map to TRBD1. CDR3 length: 19 amino acids. Germline CDR1 SGHAT, CDR2 FQNNGV. The V segment lost 5 bases and the J segment 6 bases; nucleotides outside the gene matches: 18. CDR3 nucleotide sequence: TGTGCCAGCAGCCCACGGACAAACACCGGGACAGGGGAGCCCGGGGAGCTGTTTTTT. Translation: CASSPRTNTGTGEPGELFF.

V is TRBV27 and J is TRBJ2-1, with D unresolved. Trimming took off 2 bases at V and 6 bases at J, with 8 bases between the two ends. In germline, CDR1 is MNHEY, CDR2 SMNVEV (reference sequence). CDR3 size: 13 residues. Written as DNA, the CDR3 is TGTGCCAGCAGTTTAGTCGGTCGCAATGAGCAGTTCTTC. Translated, it gives CASSLVGRNEQFF.

This sequence joins TRBV28 and TRBJ2-7; 10 positions agree with TRBD2. With V trimmed by 7 bases and J by 2 bases, 5 bases remained unmatched. The CDR3 is made up of 14 amino acids. The V gene's germline CDR1 is MDHEN and CDR2 SYDVKM. CDR3 in DNA: TGTGCCAGCACCTTAGCGGGAGGTACCTACGAGCAGTACTTC. This translates into CASTLAGGTYEQYF.

This clonotype was observed many times. The V and J genes are TRBV18 and TRBJ2-5, with TRBD1 matching over 8 bases. The CDR3 consists of 15 residues. The germline CDR1 and CDR2 sequences are KGHSH and LQKENI. After removal of 1 base from V and 3 bases from J, the junction contained 4 bases not matched to a gene. Here the CDR3 reads CASSPLMDREETQYF. CDR3 sequence (DNA): TGTGCCAGCTCACCACTTATGGACAGGGAAGAGACCCAGTACTTC.

This clonotype was seen more than once but under ten times. The J gene is TRBJ2-2, the V gene TRBV6-1; D is unclear. Deletions cut 5 bases from V and 4 bases from J, with 14 bases between. The CDR3 length is 15 residues. Per germline, CDR1 MNHNS and CDR2 SASEGT. CDR3 sequence reads: CASSRRPITTGELFF. The CDR3 DNA reads as TGTGCCAGCAGTCGTCGTCCCATTACCACCGGGGAGCTGTTTTTT.

The rearrangement links TRBV11-2 to TRBJ2-5, with 12 bases that match TRBD2. The CDR3 loop spans 18 amino acids. Germline V gene lookup returns CDR1 SGHAT and CDR2 FQNNGV. V was clipped by 5 bases and J by 1 base; unmatched bases: 11. The chain's CDR3 is CASSPNLAGGPPQETQYF. The CDR3 DNA follows: TGTGCCAGCAGCCCCAATCTAGCGGGAGGGCCGCCCCAAGAGACCCAGTACTTC. The entire variable domain, with the rest obtained from reference TRBV11-2 and TRBJ2-5, is as follows: EAGVAQSPRYKIIEKRQSVAFWCNPISGHATLYWYQQILGQGPKLLIQFQNNGVVDDSQLPKDRFSAERLKGVDSTLKIQPAKLEDSAVYLCASSPNLAGGPPQETQYFGPGTRLLVL.

This clonotype was observed a few times. V is TRBV15 and J is TRBJ1-4; D gene unclear. CDR1 is LNHNV and CDR2 is YYDKDF in the germline V gene (reference sequence). V lost 3 bases to trimming and J lost 5 bases, with 16 bases between them. This CDR3 has 16 amino acids. CDR3 bases: TGTGCCACCAGCAGGGTCTCCAGCGGAATAAATGAAAAACTGTTTTTT. This codes for CATSRVSSGINEKLFF. Full variable domain (rest looked up from reference TRBV15 and TRBJ1-4): DAMVIQNPRYQVTQFGKPVTLSCSQTLNHNVMYWYQQKSSQAPKLLFHYYDKDFNNEADTPDNFQSRRPNTSFCFLDIRSPGLGDTAMYLCATSRVSSGINEKLFFGSGTQLSVL.

This clonotype was counted only a few times. The junction departs from germline at one end; a sequencing error may be responsible. The J gene is TRBJ2-1, the V gene TRBV25-1, with D possibly matching TRBD2 (6 bases). Germline V lookup: CDR1 MGHDK, CDR2 SYGVNS. The CDR3 is made up of 13 amino acids. In nucleotides, the CDR3 is TGTGCCAGCACTGAAGCGGGCAGGGATGAGCAGTTCTTC. Amino acids: CASTEAGRDEQFF.

CDR3 DNA: TGTGCCAGCAGCCACGGGAGGGGGAACGAGCAGTACTTC. Translating gives CASSHGRGNEQYF. V is TRBV6-1 and J is TRBJ2-7, with 8 bases identical to TRBD2. The CDR3 has 13 amino acids. After removal of 6 bases from V and 5 bases from J, the junction contained 6 bases not matched to a gene. Germline CDR1 is MNHNS and CDR2 is SASEGT.

The V gene is TRBV21-1, the J gene TRBJ2-7. TRBV21-1 is listed as a pseudogene. The CDR3 length is 9 residues. CDR3 bases: TGTGCCAGCAGCAAAGCGCTGGTCGTC. Its translation: CASSKALVV.

This sequence joins TRBV9 and TRBJ2-3; 9 bases line up with TRBD2. CDR3 size: 15 residues. Germline V gene lookup returns CDR1 SGDLS and CDR2 YYNGEE. V lost 0 bases to trimming and J lost 4 bases; unmatched junction nucleotides: 3. CDR3 residues: CASSVVSGRPDTQYF. For the CDR3, the DNA is TGTGCCAGCAGCGTAGTTAGCGGGAGACCAGATACGCAGTATTTT.